The next 30 T cell receptor beta chains were all read from a single sample in a study of cytomegalovirus exposure and HLA in healthy donors (dated by TCRdb to about 2017). The receptor library was made with the immunoSEQ multiplex PCR assay. A mixture of 60 forward primers for TCR Vbeta segments and 13 reverse primers for TCR Jbeta segments was used in the multiplex PCR. TCRdb carries this immuneACCESS record with in-frame sequences only. Its versions omit some clonotypes, under half of them owing to an unresolved V gene in the studies checked, with the rest unexplained. For this sample there are more than 150,000 clones; roughly 82% appear just once. Approximately 1.5% of the sample lies in the top ten. Source material: PBMCs. These receptors were taken from a man aged 40-49 years in good health and CMV-seronegative.

This clone was detected once. The CDR3 DNA is TGTGCCAGCAGCTTCCCAGACAGGGGGCAATACGAGCAGTACTTC. Its translation: CASSFPDRGQYEQYF. The chain links TRBV5-4 to TRBJ2-7; 10 positions agree with TRBD1. With V trimmed by 2 bases and J by 4 bases, 6 bases remained unmatched. The germline V gene has CDR1 SGHNT and CDR2 YYREEE (reference sequence). CDR3 size: 15 residues.

This clone was found once. The genes are TRBV30 and TRBJ1-1; tentative D call: TRBD1 (5 bases). V lost 4 bases, J lost 1 base, and 13 bases lay in between. The CDR3 has 14 residues. From germline, CDR1 is GTSNPN and CDR2 SVGIG (reference sequence). Here the CDR3 reads CAWNVGHGNTEAFF. The CDR3 coding sequence is TGTGCCTGGAACGTCGGACACGGGAACACTGAAGCTTTCTTT. The entire variable domain, with the rest obtained from reference TRBV30 and TRBJ1-1, is as follows: SQTIHQWPATLVQPVGSPLSLECTVEGTSNPNLYWYRQAAGRGLQLLFYSVGIGQISSEVPQNLSASRPQDRQFILSSKKLLLSDSGFYLCAWNVGHGNTEAFFGQGTRLTVV.

J is TRBJ2-5 and V is TRBV4-3; 12 positions match TRBD2. The J call could be wrong; TRBJ2-7 is a better fit for the DNA end. The CDR3 covers 20 residues. CDR1 is LGHNA, CDR2 YSLEER, per germline. DNA of the CDR3: TGCGCCAGCAGCCAAGCCCGGCAGGGAGGGACTAGCGGGTTGATCGACGAGCAGTACTTC. It encodes CASSQARQGGTSGLIDEQYF.

The V and J genes are TRBV6-5 and TRBJ1-5; the match to TRBD1 covers 9 bases. Per the germline V gene, CDR1 is MNHEY and CDR2 is SVGAGI. The CDR3 is 14 residues long. The V gene end was trimmed by 2 bases and the J gene end by 5 bases; junction bases not matched to a gene: 1. CDR3 coding DNA: TGTGCCAGCAGTTACCGGACAGGGGATCAGCCCCAGCATTTT. It yields the protein CASSYRTGDQPQHF.

V gene TRBV27 combines with J gene TRBJ2-3; possibly TRBD1 for D (5 bases). CDR1 MNHEY and CDR2 SMNVEV come from the germline V gene (reference sequence). The CDR3 runs to 18 residues. Trimming left V 1 base short and J 2 bases short, with 19 bases between. CDR3 sequence reads: CASSLYSLGHTFTDTQYF. The CDR3 coding sequence is TGTGCCAGCAGTTTATATAGCTTGGGGCACACGTTCACAGATACGCAGTATTTT.

The chain has TRBV19 and TRBJ1-5; TRBD1 matches 11 bases. This CDR3 has 16 amino acids. Germline-derived CDR1 and CDR2 are LNHDA and SQIVND (reference sequence). V lost 6 bases, J lost 6 bases, and 10 bases stayed unmatched. The CDR3 DNA reads as TGTGCCAGTAGAAGGACAGGGGGCGAGGGGAGTCAGCCCCAGCATTTT. It translates to CASRRTGGEGSQPQHF. The full variable domain, with the rest looked up from reference TRBV19 and TRBJ1-5, is DGGITQSPKYLFRKEGQNVTLSCEQNLNHDAMYWYRQDPGQGLRLIYYSQIVNDFQKGDIAEGYSVSREKKESFPLTVTSAQKNPTAFYLCASRRTGGEGSQPQHFGDGTRLSIL.

This chain joins TRBV6-5 and TRBJ2-5; the D is unclear. The CDR3 runs to 14 residues. CDR1 and CDR2 (germline): MNHEY, SVGAGI. Trimming took off 5 bases at V and 5 bases at J, with 15 bases between the two ends. CDR3 protein: CASSAARFRETQYF. The CDR3 DNA reads TGTGCCAGCAGTGCCGCTAGATTCCGGGAGACCCAGTACTTC.

The genes are TRBV6-5 and TRBJ2-7; 7 bases line up with TRBD1. CDR3 length: 16 amino acids. J was trimmed by 0 bases and V by 0 bases; bases with no gene match: 5. Per germline, CDR1 MNHEY and CDR2 SVGAGI. The CDR3 DNA sequence: TGTGCCAGCAGTTACTCCGGGGACAGTAGCTCCTACGAGCAGTACTTC. Translation: CASSYSGDSSSYEQYF.

The chain couples TRBV11-3 to TRBJ2-7; TRBD2 aligns across 10 bases. From germline, CDR1 is SGHNT and CDR2 YENEEA. The CDR3 has 15 residues. Losses at the gene ends were 5 bases for V and 6 bases for J; bases not matched to a gene: 10. The CDR3 here is CASSKRGGPGLEQYF. The CDR3 DNA sequence: TGTGCCAGCAGCAAGCGGGGGGGCCCAGGCCTCGAGCAGTACTTC.

This chain links TRBV27 with TRBJ2-5; D perhaps matches TRBD1 (5 bases). Germline-derived CDR1 and CDR2 are MNHEY and SMNVEV (reference sequence). The CDR3 loop spans 15 amino acids. Trimming cost V 2 bases and J 5 bases, with 15 bases left between them. The CDR3 is CASSLGFQGLETQYF. CDR3 sequence (DNA): TGTGCCAGCAGTTTAGGTTTTCAGGGTCTGGAGACCCAGTACTTC.

The chain combines TRBV7-6 with TRBJ2-7; 9 bases match TRBD1. CDR3 size: 12 residues. CDR1 and CDR2 from the germline V gene are SGHVS and FNYEAQ. V was clipped by 4 bases and J by 10 bases; unmatched bases: 5. This chain's CDR3 is CASSSTGGNQYF. DNA for the CDR3: TGTGCCAGCAGCTCTACAGGGGGCAACCAGTACTTC.

The chain has TRBV10-3 and TRBJ1-1; D is uncertain. There are 15 residues in the CDR3. Germline V gives CDR1 ENHRY, CDR2 SYGVKD. V was cut by 0 bases and J by 4 bases, with 12 bases left in between. The CDR3 sequence: CAISESERESTEAFF. Here the CDR3 DNA reads TGTGCCATCAGTGAGTCGGAGAGGGAGAGCACTGAAGCTTTCTTT.

This clone was found a few times. The genes are TRBV30 and TRBJ2-2, with 10 bases fitting TRBD2. From germline, CDR1 is GTSNPN and CDR2 SVGIG (reference sequence). CDR3 size: 15 residues. Germline trimming cut 0 bases from V and 5 bases from J; bases unmatched to any gene: 3. Written as DNA, the CDR3 is TGTGCCTGGAGTGTGTGGACTAGCGGAACCGGGGAGCTGTTTTTT. Translating gives CAWSVWTSGTGELFF.

This clone turned up a few times. The chain is built from TRBV11-2 and TRBJ2-7; 8 bases align to TRBD1. The length of the CDR3 is 14 residues. Germline V gene sequence: CDR1 SGHAT, CDR2 FQNNGV. The trim removed 3 bases at V and 4 bases at J, leaving 5 bases unmatched. CDR3 amino acids: CASSFGTGRYEQYF. In DNA form, the CDR3 reads TGTGCCAGCAGCTTCGGGACAGGAAGATACGAGCAGTACTTC.

The V gene is TRBV5-1, the J gene TRBJ2-5; possibly TRBD1 for D (6 bases). The CDR3 contains 15 residues. Germline lookup yields CDR1 SGHRS and CDR2 YFSETQ. V lost 2 bases and J lost 5, with 16 bases in between. In DNA form, the CDR3 reads TGCGCCAGCAGCTTAGTACAGGGTACGAGGGAGACCCAGTACTTC. Translated, it gives CASSLVQGTRETQYF.

V gene TRBV19 combines with J gene TRBJ2-3; no reliable D call. CDR1 is LNHDA and CDR2 is SQIVND in the germline V gene (reference sequence). The CDR3 runs 14 residues. V lost 6 bases and J lost 2, with 12 bases in between. The CDR3 DNA follows: TGTGCCAGTAGGCCTGCCGGTGCCACAGATACGCAGTATTTT. Translating it yields CASRPAGATDTQYF.

This CDR3 reads CASSLAGQGLHGYTF. CDR3 coding DNA: TGTGCCAGCAGCTTAGCCGGACAGGGGCTGCATGGCTACACCTTC. This chain links TRBV7-2 with TRBJ1-2, with 9 positions matching TRBD1. The CDR3 is 15 amino acids. Germline V gives CDR1 SGHTA, CDR2 FQGNSA. V dropped 0 bases and J dropped 6; count of bases not matched to a gene: 5.

This clone was seen only a few times. The rearrangement uses TRBV28 and TRBJ2-7; tentatively, D is TRBD2 (5 bases). The CDR3 contains 12 residues. Germline V lookup: CDR1 MDHEN, CDR2 SYDVKM. V shed 5 bases and J shed 7 bases, with 12 bases lying between them. In nucleotides, the CDR3 is TGTGCCAGCAGTGCGGGTGTCGGTGAGCAGTACTTC. This gives the protein CASSAGVGEQYF.

V and J are TRBV10-3 and TRBJ2-3; 7 bases match TRBD2. The CDR3 sequence is 16 residues long. Trimming cost V 3 bases and J 2 bases; bases outside gene matches: 8. The germline CDR1 and CDR2 sequences are ENHRY and SYGVKD. The CDR3 bases are TGTGCCATCAGTGACACTAGCGCGACCCTCACAGATACGCAGTATTTT. This translates into CAISDTSATLTDTQYF.

V and J are TRBV4-1 and TRBJ1-3, with TRBD1 as a possible D gene (6 bases). The germline V and J ends were trimmed by 4 bases and 0 bases, with 19 bases remaining between them. Germline lookup yields CDR1 MGHRA and CDR2 YSYEKL. The CDR3 has 18 amino acids. This chain's CDR3 is CASSPPNIDRISGNTIYF. DNA for the CDR3: TGCGCCAGCAGCCCCCCCAATATAGACAGGATCTCTGGAAACACCATATATTTT.

The V gene is TRBV4-2, the J gene TRBJ2-2; 9 positions agree with TRBD2. This CDR3 is 15 amino acids long. Germline V gene lookup returns CDR1 LGHNA and CDR2 YNFKEQ. V was pared by 0 bases and J by 5 bases, with 1 base of the junction left unmatched. For the CDR3, the DNA is TGTGCCAGCAGCCAAGAGAGCGGGAGGACCGGGGAGCTGTTTTTT. Translation: CASSQESGRTGELFF.

The V gene is TRBV9, the J gene TRBJ2-3; 9 nucleotides line up with TRBD2. From germline, CDR1 is SGDLS and CDR2 YYNGEE. The V segment lost 4 bases and the J segment 1 base; nucleotides outside the gene matches: 10. CDR3 size: 17 residues. The CDR3 DNA sequence: TGTGCCAGCAGCCGACTGGTGGCTAGCGGGGGCACAGATACGCAGTATTTT. Amino acids: CASSRLVASGGTDTQYF.

The chain links TRBV2 to TRBJ2-5; 8 bases fit TRBD1. After removal of 4 bases from V and 5 bases from J, the junction contained 6 bases not matched to a gene. The CDR3 spans 14 residues. The V gene's germline CDR1 is SNHLY and CDR2 FYNNEI. The CDR3 DNA is TGTGCCAGCAGTGTAGACAGGGGATGGGAGACCCAGTACTTC. It specifies CASSVDRGWETQYF. The entire variable domain, with the rest obtained from reference TRBV2 and TRBJ2-5, is as follows: EPEVTQTPSHQVTQMGQEVILRCVPISNHLYFYWYRQILGQKVEFLVSFYNNEISEKSEIFDDQFSVERPDGSNFTLKIRSTKLEDSAMYFCASSVDRGWETQYFGPGTRLLVL.

The J gene is TRBJ2-2, the V gene TRBV6-4, with 9 positions matching TRBD2. Losses at the gene ends were 5 bases for V and 1 base for J; bases not matched to a gene: 2. The CDR3 sequence is 15 residues long. CDR1 is MRHNA, CDR2 SNTAGT, per germline. This chain's CDR3 is CASSRGGVNTGELFF. Here the CDR3 DNA reads TGTGCCAGCAGTCGCGGGGGGGTGAACACCGGGGAGCTGTTTTTT.

The rearrangement joins TRBV4-2 to TRBJ1-1, with TRBD1 matching over 7 bases. This CDR3 region has 15 residues. In germline, CDR1 is LGHNA, CDR2 YNFKEQ. J gave up 4 bases and V 4 bases, and 9 bases lay outside the gene matches. For the CDR3, the DNA is TGTGCCAGCAGCCCTAGGGACAGAGGGGTCACTGAAGCTTTCTTT. This codes for CASSPRDRGVTEAFF.

This chain joins TRBV5-1 and TRBJ2-7; D is uncertain. Germline CDR1 and CDR2: SGHRS and YFSETQ. The V gene lost 0 bases and the J gene lost 0 bases, with 7 bases spanning the gap. The CDR3 loop spans 14 amino acids. In DNA, the CDR3 is TGCGCCAGCAGCTTGGACCCGAGCTCCTACGAGCAGTACTTC. Translated: CASSLDPSSYEQYF.

In its sample, this clone was seen once. The rearrangement links TRBV18 to TRBJ1-1; D ambiguous. The V gene lost 2 bases and the J gene lost 3 bases, with 16 bases spanning the gap. The CDR3 runs 16 residues. CDR1 is KGHSH, CDR2 LQKENI, per germline. The chain's CDR3 is CASSPISGLRDTEAFF. For the CDR3, the DNA is TGTGCCAGCTCACCAATCTCGGGTCTACGGGACACTGAAGCTTTCTTT.

CDR3 region: CASSQAPSTDTQYF. DNA for the CDR3: TGTGCCAGTAGCCAGGCACCTAGCACAGATACGCAGTATTTT. The chain has TRBV19 and TRBJ2-3; D is undetermined. The germline V gene encodes CDR1 LNHDA and CDR2 SQIVND (reference sequence). V was clipped by 6 bases and J by 0 bases, with 10 bases between them. The CDR3 has 14 amino acids. The full variable domain, completed using reference TRBV19 and TRBJ2-3, is DGGITQSPKYLFRKEGQNVTLSCEQNLNHDAMYWYRQDPGQGLRLIYYSQIVNDFQKGDIAEGYSVSREKKESFPLTVTSAQKNPTAFYLCASSQAPSTDTQYFGPGTRLTVL.

This clone was seen only a few times. Other DNA sequences in the sample encode the same CDR3. The CDR3 sequence is CASSVGTSGYNEQFF. CDR3 DNA sequence: TGTGCCAGCAGCGTAGGGACTAGCGGTTACAATGAGCAGTTCTTC. This chain links TRBV9 with TRBJ2-1; 10 nucleotides line up with TRBD2. The length of the CDR3 is 15 residues. V was pared by 0 bases and J by 4 bases, with 1 base of the junction left unmatched. CDR1 is SGDLS, CDR2 YYNGEE, per germline.

The chain uses TRBV11-2 and TRBJ2-2; D unclear. CDR3 length: 13 amino acids. Germline V gene lookup returns CDR1 SGHAT and CDR2 FQNNGV. Trimming left V 3 bases short and J 2 bases short, with 4 bases between. The CDR3 DNA reads as TGTGCCAGCAGCTTGACTAACACCGGGGAGCTGTTTTTT. Protein: CASSLTNTGELFF.